The 11 T cell receptor beta chains listed next were all sequenced from one sample in a study of blood T cell repertoires in COVID-19. This table comes from immunoSEQ multiplex PCR, and its TCRdb copy is limited to in-frame clones, with some not included. The sample carries approximately 32,000 clones, around 87% recorded once. Sequencing was performed on peripheral blood. These receptors all come from a man aged 55 to 70 with active COVID-19.

V usage is TRBV7-2 and J usage is TRBJ2-3; 9 positions agree with TRBD2. The CDR3 sequence is 14 residues long. The germline V gene has CDR1 SGHTA and CDR2 FQGNSA. J was trimmed by 6 bases and V by 5 bases; bases with no gene match: 6. The CDR3 reads CASSQGGGVDTQYF. The CDR3 DNA reads TGTGCCAGCAGCCAAGGCGGGGGGGTGGATACGCAGTATTTT. Filled out from reference TRBV7-2 and TRBJ2-3, the complete variable domain reads GAGVSQSPSNKVTEKGKDVELRCDPISGHTALYWYRQSLGQGLEFLIYFQGNSAPDKSGLPSDRFSAERTGGSVSTLTIQRTQQEDSAVYLCASSQGGGVDTQYFGPGTRLTVL.

This clone has just a few counts. The chain couples TRBV19 to TRBJ1-2; no firm D call. The CDR3 contains 16 residues. CDR1 is LNHDA and CDR2 is SQIVND in the germline V gene (reference sequence). V was cut by 9 bases and J by 3 bases, with 23 bases left in between. The CDR3 loop is CASWKGWRGRDYGYTF. The CDR3 DNA is TGTGCCAGCTGGAAGGGCTGGCGGGGTAGGGACTATGGCTACACCTTC.

V usage is TRBV18 and J usage is TRBJ2-2, with a weak D call TRBD1 (5 bases). Germline V gene sequence: CDR1 KGHSH, CDR2 LQKENI. Trimming removed 4 bases at V and 1 base at J, with 7 bases between. The CDR3 is 14 amino acids. CDR3 loop: CASSQGQNTGELFF. Written as DNA, the CDR3 is TGTGCCAGCTCACAAGGACAGAACACCGGGGAGCTGTTTTTT.

V gene TRBV4-2 combines with J gene TRBJ1-5; D gene unclear. This CDR3 is built from 14 residues. Per germline, CDR1 LGHNA and CDR2 YNFKEQ. V was clipped by 0 bases and J by 5 bases, with 8 bases between them. CDR3 DNA sequence: TGTGCCAGCAGCCAAGAGGCCGATGATCAGCCCCAGCATTTT. Encoded protein: CASSQEADDQPQHF.

The V gene is TRBV10-2, the J gene TRBJ1-5; D is possibly TRBD1 (5 bases). This CDR3 region has 14 residues. CDR1 is WSHSY, CDR2 SAAADI, per germline. The V gene lost 3 bases and the J gene lost 3 bases, with 9 bases spanning the gap. The CDR3 DNA is TGCGCCAGCAGTGATTGGGGGGTCAATCAGCCCCAGCATTTT. This translates into CASSDWGVNQPQHF.

This chain links TRBV6-6 with TRBJ2-7; 9 nucleotides agree with TRBD2. Germline CDR1 reads MNHNY; CDR2 reads SVGAGI (reference sequence). This CDR3 comprises 16 residues. After removal of 1 base from V and 7 bases from J, the junction contained 11 bases not matched to a gene. CDR3 in DNA: TGTGCCAGCAGTTACTTGGCTAGCGGGGCTACGGGGGAGCAGTACTTC. Encoded protein: CASSYLASGATGEQYF.

This clone has only one observation. The chain has TRBV30 and TRBJ2-3; D is ambiguous. The germline CDR1 and CDR2 sequences are GTSNPN and SVGIG (reference sequence). This CDR3 has 14 amino acids. The germline V and J ends were trimmed by 4 bases and 0 bases, with 11 bases remaining between them. The CDR3 here is CAWTSSPSTDTQYF. CDR3 in DNA: TGTGCCTGGACCTCGAGCCCTAGCACAGATACGCAGTATTTT. The full variable domain, its missing parts supplied by reference TRBV30 and TRBJ2-3, is SQTIHQWPATLVQPVGSPLSLECTVEGTSNPNLYWYRQAAGRGLQLLFYSVGIGQISSEVPQNLSASRPQDRQFILSSKKLLLSDSGFYLCAWTSSPSTDTQYFGPGTRLTVL.

Notes on this clone: The junction and the germline gene differ at one end; a read error may be behind it. The chain uses TRBV28 and TRBJ1-4; TRBD1 aligns across 8 bases. The CDR3 is 13 amino acids. Germline V gene lookup returns CDR1 MDHEN and CDR2 SYDVKM. This CDR3 is CASRTQFGDRYIF. DNA for the CDR3: TGTGCCAGCAGGACACAATTCGGGGACAGGTATATTTTT.

The chain couples TRBV19 to TRBJ2-3; TRBD2 is a possible D gene (6 bases). Trimming stripped 6 bases from V and 5 bases from J, with 6 bases between. Per germline, CDR1 LNHDA and CDR2 SQIVND (reference sequence). The CDR3 covers 11 residues. CDR3 region: CASRGGDTQYF. CDR3 nucleotide sequence: TGTGCCAGTAGGGGAGGAGATACGCAGTATTTT.

Judged by abundance, this clone is medium-sized. The chain combines TRBV5-1 with TRBJ2-7; 8 nucleotides match TRBD1. V dropped 0 bases and J dropped 4; count of bases not matched to a gene: 3. Per germline, CDR1 SGHRS and CDR2 YFSETQ. The CDR3 length is 14 residues. CDR3 in DNA: TGCGCCAGCAGCTTGGGGACAGGGATTTACGAGCAGTACTTC. The encoded protein is CASSLGTGIYEQYF.

J is TRBJ2-1 and V is TRBV2; 11 bases agree with TRBD2. Germline CDR1 SNHLY, CDR2 FYNNEI. The CDR3 runs 14 residues. Losses at the gene ends were 4 bases for V and 7 bases for J; bases not matched to a gene: 3. The CDR3 protein is CASSGLAGGNEQFF. CDR3 nucleotides: TGTGCCAGCAGTGGGCTAGCGGGGGGAAATGAGCAGTTCTTC. Based on the CDR3 plus reference TRBV2 and TRBJ2-1, the full variable domain is EPEVTQTPSHQVTQMGQEVILRCVPISNHLYFYWYRQILGQKVEFLVSFYNNEISEKSEIFDDQFSVERPDGSNFTLKIRSTKLEDSAMYFCASSGLAGGNEQFFGPGTRLTVL.